This TCR beta chain was identified during a study of shared clonotypes between healthy human individuals. For the study at large: A couple of women and a few men aged 18 to 49 made up the donors. Study-wide points: On the whole, naive subsets had larger estimated richness than memory subsets had.

A remark on this clone: The antigen is unknown.

Per the germline V gene, CDR1 is ENHRY and CDR2 is SYGVKD. This CDR3 comprises 16 residues. After removal of 8 bases from V and 2 bases from J, the junction contained 10 bases not matched to a gene. Method: immunoSEQ multiplex PCR; TCRdb's copy keeps in-frame clones and lacks some. The sample lists roughly 640,000 clones; roughly 97% were seen once. The material sequenced was naive CD4+ T cells sorted from blood. Subset reported: CD45RA+ positively selected. The source is a woman in her 30s in good health. The V call is TRBV10-3, the J call TRBJ2-7; 12 positions agree with TRBD2. As DNA, the CDR3 is TGTGCCATCGGGGGAGGGACTAGCGGGCGAACCTACGAGCAGTACTTC. This translates into CAIGGGTSGRTYEQYF.